The 11 T cell receptor beta chains listed next were all sequenced from one sample in a study of T cells in Graves' hyperthyroidism and ophthalmopathy. RNA transcripts were the template for amplifying TCR beta CDR3 regions. The HTBI primer set drove a first-round RT-PCR of the TCR CDR3. TCRdb re-derived calls from the multiplex PCR reads in MiXCR, one entry per CDR3 protein. Here the sample spans a few hundred thousand distinct CDR3 sequences, roughly 16% being singletons. The source material was blood. Receptors originate from a woman aged 25-40 years with Graves' ophthalmopathy.

Many counts were recorded for this clonotype. The gene calls are TRBV12-3 or TRBV12-4 and TRBJ1-2, with a weak D call TRBD1 (6 bases). This CDR3 is 16 amino acids long. V was pared by 0 bases and J by 6 bases, with 17 bases between. The CDR3 region is CASSLARGGDYHGYTF. CDR3 nucleotide sequence: TGTGCCAGCAGTTTAGCTAGAGGGGGAGACTACCATGGCTACACCTTC.

The gene calls are TRBV29-1 and TRBJ2-1, with 12 bases fitting TRBD2. The CDR3 spans 15 residues. Per germline, CDR1 SQVTM and CDR2 ANQGSEA. The ends lost 3 bases at V and 2 bases at J; junction bases unmatched: 2. The CDR3 sequence: CSVEASGRAYNEQFF. In DNA form, the CDR3 reads TGCAGCGTTGAGGCTAGCGGGAGGGCCTACAATGAGCAGTTCTTC.

This clonotype has at least ten counts. The chain employs TRBV14 and TRBJ2-1; 7 nucleotides align to TRBD1. J was trimmed by 2 bases and V by 4 bases; bases with no gene match: 8. The CDR3 runs 16 residues. The germline V gene has CDR1 SGHDN and CDR2 FVKESK. Written as DNA, the CDR3 is TGTGCCAGCAGCCCCCCCGGCAGGGGGACCTACAATGAGCAGTTCTTC. This gives the protein CASSPPGRGTYNEQFF.

This clonotype was seen many times. The chain combines TRBV20-1 with TRBJ2-7; 15 positions agree with TRBD2. Germline CDR1 is DFQATT and CDR2 is SNEGSKA (reference sequence). Germline trimming cut 6 bases from V and 5 bases from J; bases unmatched to any gene: 14. This CDR3 has 17 residues. The CDR3 loop is CSAPGLAGGPKVDEQYF. For the CDR3, the DNA is TGCAGTGCCCCAGGACTAGCGGGAGGGCCGAAGGTTGACGAGCAGTACTTC.

The V gene is TRBV2, the J gene TRBJ2-1; D is possibly TRBD2 (5 bases). The V and J ends lost 6 bases and 4 bases respectively, with 13 bases between them. Per the germline V gene, CDR1 is SNHLY and CDR2 is FYNNEI. The CDR3 extends over 14 amino acids. As DNA, the CDR3 is TGTGCCAGCAGGGTTTCTGGCGGGTACAATGAGCAGTTCTTC. This sequence encodes CASRVSGGYNEQFF. Full variable domain (rest looked up from reference TRBV2 and TRBJ2-1): EPEVTQTPSHQVTQMGQEVILRCVPISNHLYFYWYRQILGQKVEFLVSFYNNEISEKSEIFDDQFSVERPDGSNFTLKIRSTKLEDSAMYFCASRVSGGYNEQFFGPGTRLTVL.

This clonotype was detected only a few times. The rearrangement joins TRBV28 to TRBJ2-1; D perhaps matches TRBD2 (6 bases). V lost 3 bases and J 3 bases, leaving 12 bases between the germline ends. The CDR3 sequence is 15 residues long. CDR1 MDHEN and CDR2 SYDVKM come from the germline V gene. This CDR3 is CASSFIGDFYNEQFF. The CDR3, as DNA: TGTGCCAGCAGTTTTATAGGGGACTTCTACAATGAGCAGTTCTTC.

This clonotype was observed a handful of times. V is TRBV15 and J is TRBJ2-3, with 8 bases that match TRBD2. Per germline, CDR1 LNHNV and CDR2 YYDKDF (reference sequence). The CDR3 sequence is 17 residues long. The ends lost 0 bases at V and 6 bases at J; junction bases unmatched: 11. This CDR3 reads CATSRDRAGGNPDTQYF. The CDR3 nucleotides are TGTGCCACCAGCAGAGATAGGGCGGGGGGAAATCCGGATACGCAGTATTTT.

This clonotype was recorded at least ten times. The chain is built from TRBV3-1 and TRBJ2-3; 9 positions agree with TRBD2. The CDR3 is 14 amino acids. V was pared by 5 bases and J by 6 bases, with 6 bases of the junction left unmatched. Germline values: CDR1 LGHDT, CDR2 YNNKEL (reference sequence). For the CDR3, the DNA is TGTGCCAGCAGCTGGGGACTAGCAAGTGATACGCAGTATTTT. Protein product: CASSWGLASDTQYF.

This clonotype was observed a handful of times. A much larger clone sits a single nucleotide away, making a read error possible. V gene TRBV7-2 combines with J gene TRBJ1-1, with unresolved D. CDR3 length: 12 amino acids. Between the trimmed V and J ends, which lost 7 bases and 10 bases, there was a span of 16 bases. Germline-derived CDR1 and CDR2 are SGHTA and FQGNSA. The CDR3 sequence: CASKQARSGAFF. The DNA of the CDR3 is TGTGCCAGCAAGCAGGCGAGATCGGGAGCTTTCTTT. Looking up the rest from reference TRBV7-2 and TRBJ1-1 gives the full variable domain: GAGVSQSPSNKVTEKGKDVELRCDPISGHTALYWYRQSLGQGLEFLIYFQGNSAPDKSGLPSDRFSAERTGGSVSTLTIQRTQQEDSAVYLCASKQARSGAFFGQGTRLTVV.

This clonotype has only a few counts. CDR3 in amino acids: CASSLYAGGNTGELFF. CDR3 DNA: TGTGCCAGCAGCTTATACGCTGGAGGAAACACCGGGGAGCTGTTTTTT. The chain combines TRBV7-6 with TRBJ2-2, with D perhaps matching TRBD2 (5 bases). Trimming pared 2 bases from V and 2 bases from J, leaving 12 bases between. The CDR3 loop spans 16 amino acids. Per germline, CDR1 SGHVS and CDR2 FNYEAQ. The complete variable domain, with remaining parts taken from reference TRBV7-6 and TRBJ2-2, reads GAGVSQSPRYKVTKRGQDVALRCDPISGHVSLYWYRQALGQGPEFLTYFNYEAQQDKSGLPNDRFSAERPEGSISTLTIQRTEQRDSAMYRCASSLYAGGNTGELFFGEGSRLTVL.

The V and J genes are TRBV6-2 or TRBV6-3 and TRBJ2-1; 7 nucleotides align to TRBD2. CDR3 length: 16 residues. V was pared by 4 bases and J by 7 bases, with 13 bases of the junction left unmatched. Germline assignment: CDR1 MNHEY and CDR2 SVGEGT. This CDR3 reads CASSSPALAVRNEQFF. The CDR3, as DNA: TGTGCCAGCAGTTCCCCCGCTCTAGCGGTGAGGAATGAGCAGTTCTTC.